Sequencing of this TCR beta chain was carried out in a study of CD8+ T cells in alopecia areata. The trim removed 4 bases at V and 7 bases at J, leaving 17 bases unmatched. The CDR3 spans 16 residues. The germline CDR1 and CDR2 sequences are SGHDT and YYEEEE. Sequencing relied on a cDNA template that was reverse transcribed from extracted RNA. Assay used: immunoSEQ multiplex PCR; TCRdb lists only in-frame clones, some missing. The sample lists tens of thousands of clones, just over 70% occurring once. Noted treatment: oral pan-JAK inhibitor, 5-10 mg twice daily. This TCR was sampled from a human donor with alopecia areata. The sample in question was CD8+ T cells sorted from blood, obtained around week 42, from a patient treated with tofacitinib. V and J are TRBV5-6 and TRBJ2-7; 7 bases align to TRBD1. The CDR3 protein is CASSVHLTGSFSEQYF. The DNA for the CDR3 is TGTGCCAGCAGCGTGCACCTGACAGGGTCATTCTCTGAGCAGTACTTC.